This T cell receptor (beta chain) was documented in a study of Tregs in tolerant kidney transplant recipients. General study points: Activated donor B cell expansion appeared to reveal the most relevant donor-specific TCRbeta repertoire. No direct test of biological reproducibility was done here.

Comments on this clone: Its antigen remains unknown.

The method was immunoSEQ multiplex PCR; TCRdb's version includes in-frame clones alone and lacks a portion of them. This repertoire shows more than 95,000 clones, around 91% found once; its top ten account for roughly 0.63%. Unstimulated regulatory T cells (CD4+CD25+CD127-), CD4+CD25- non-regulatory cells, CD4 and CD8 cells were FACS-sorted from thawed PBMCs. The sequence derives from a human donor in good health. The sequenced sample was CD4+ T cells from blood.

Here the CDR3 reads CASSYGMRPQDEQYF. DNA of the CDR3: TGTGCCAGCAGCTACGGGATGCGGCCGCAGGACGAGCAGTACTTC. The gene calls are TRBV7-9 and TRBJ2-7, with D possibly matching TRBD2 (5 bases). The CDR3 extends over 15 amino acids. CDR1 and CDR2 (germline): SEHNR, FQNEAQ (reference sequence). V lost 4 bases to trimming and J lost 5 bases, with 18 bases between them.